Shown below are 30 T cell receptor beta chains from a single sample sequenced in a study of vaccination and CD4 T cells after COVID-19 (dated 2022 in TCRdb). The protocol used for the library was PCR. The sequencer was an Illumina iSeq 100. DNA from cultured CD4+ T cells underwent TCR sequencing with the Oncomine TCR Beta short-read assay at the Johns Hopkins FTIC core. In TCRdb, the public reads were trimmed at Q25 with fastp and aligned with MiXCR, with productive beta chains retained. When rows share a CDR3 protein, they turn into one entry using the most common DNA and genes. The sample has some 13,000 distinct CDR3 sequences on record, around 40% of them singletons. The ten largest make up 14% to 15% of the sample. Sample treatment or condition, as interpreted from the label and publication: 10-day PBMC culture with coronavirus spike peptide pools or control peptides (ViraFEST assay). No antigens are known for them.

Sequencing was done on a sample of CD4+ T cells from blood, cultured in vitro. The receptors derive from a human donor who had recovered from COVID-19.

The rearrangement uses TRBV30 and TRBJ1-1; possibly TRBD1 for D (5 bases). Germline V gives CDR1 GTSNPN, CDR2 SVGIG (reference sequence). The CDR3 has 13 amino acids. CDR3 region: CSNRGLRNTEAFF. The CDR3, as DNA: TGTTCAAATAGGGGACTAAGGAACACTGAAGCTTTCTTT.

This chain connects TRBV4-1 to TRBJ1-6; D call uncertain. This CDR3 region has 16 residues. Germline values: CDR1 MGHRA, CDR2 YSYEKL. V gave up 5 bases and J gave up 6 bases, with 17 bases separating them. CDR3 DNA: TGCGCCAGCAGCTCGGGTCGGGGTGGGTCTAATTCACCCCTCCACTTT. Translation: CASSSGRGGSNSPLHF.

This rearrangement joins TRBV5-4 to TRBJ2-5; no definite D call. This CDR3 region has 13 residues. From germline, CDR1 is SGHNT and CDR2 YYREEE (reference sequence). V lost 5 bases to trimming and J lost 1 base, with 9 bases between them. The CDR3 reads CASSPPSQETQYF. The DNA for the CDR3 is TGTGCCAGCAGTCCGCCGTCCCAAGAGACCCAGTACTTC.

This sequence joins TRBV6-1 and TRBJ1-1; TRBD1 matches 11 bases. Germline trimming cut 6 bases from V and 8 bases from J; bases unmatched to any gene: 14. Looked up from germline, CDR1 is MNHNS and CDR2 is SASEGT. The CDR3 covers 16 residues. The DNA for the CDR3 is TGTGCCAGCAGGGAGGACAGGGGGCGGAGACCGGGCGAAGCTTTCTTT. Translating it yields CASREDRGRRPGEAFF.

This clonotype was seen a few times. This chain links TRBV7-2 with TRBJ2-7, with 8 bases matching TRBD1. CDR3 size: 14 residues. Germline lookup yields CDR1 SGHTA and CDR2 FQGNSA. V lost 4 bases and J lost 5; bases outside the gene matches: 7. The CDR3 sequence: CASSSTGTGHEQYF. The CDR3 coding sequence is TGTGCCAGCAGCTCCACCGGGACAGGACACGAGCAGTACTTC.

The rearrangement joins TRBV12-3 or TRBV12-4 to TRBJ2-7; D may be TRBD1 (6 bases). The CDR3 is 14 residues long. Deletions cut 3 bases from V and 1 base from J, with 10 bases between. This CDR3 is CASSFTGKSYEQYF. Written as DNA, the CDR3 is TGTGCCAGCAGTTTCACAGGGAAATCCTACGAGCAGTACTTC.

This clonotype rates as large. The chain combines TRBV5-5 with TRBJ2-2, with D hard to call. V gave up 0 bases and J gave up 1 base, with 10 bases separating them. This CDR3 is 16 amino acids long. Germline V gene sequence: CDR1 SGHKS, CDR2 YYEKEE (reference sequence). As DNA, the CDR3 is TGTGCCAGCAGCTTGGTTCGGATACGGAACACCGGGGAGCTGTTTTTT. Translated: CASSLVRIRNTGELFF.

This clonotype was recorded a few times. The chain uses TRBV7-9 and TRBJ2-2; 11 bases are a match to TRBD2. CDR3 length: 15 amino acids. In germline, CDR1 is SEHNR, CDR2 FQNEAQ (reference sequence). Unmatched junction bases numbered 7, after V lost 6 bases and J lost 7 bases. The DNA of the CDR3 is TGTGCCAGCAGACTTACTAGCGGGGGTAGCGGGGAGCTGTTTTTT. Its translation: CASRLTSGGSGELFF. Supplemented by reference TRBV7-9 and TRBJ2-2, the full variable domain reads DTGVSQNPRHKITKRGQNVTFRCDPISEHNRLYWYRQTLGQGPEFLTYFQNEAQLEKSRLLSDRFSAERPKGSFSTLEIQRTEQGDSAMYLCASRLTSGGSGELFFGEGSRLTVL.

This clonotype was picked up a small number of times. Here the CDR3 reads CASSQTGHYGYTF. The CDR3 bases are TGTGCCAGCAGCCAGACAGGGCACTATGGCTACACCTTC. The chain uses TRBV7-9 and TRBJ1-2, with TRBD1 matching 7 bases. After removal of 5 bases from V and 3 bases from J, the junction contained 3 bases not matched to a gene. The CDR3 is 13 residues long. CDR1 and CDR2 (germline): SEHNR, FQNEAQ (reference sequence).

The chain joins TRBV5-5 to TRBJ1-6, with D perhaps TRBD1 (6 bases). The CDR3 has 14 residues. Germline V gene sequence: CDR1 SGHKS, CDR2 YYEKEE (reference sequence). V lost 0 bases, J lost 5 bases, and 6 bases lay in between. CDR3 loop: CASSLGQDNSPLHF. CDR3 nucleotide sequence: TGTGCCAGCAGCTTGGGACAGGATAATTCACCCCTCCACTTT. Looking up the rest from reference TRBV5-5 and TRBJ1-6 gives the full variable domain: DAGVTQSPTHLIKTRGQQVTLRCSPISGHKSVSWYQQVLGQGPQFIFQYYEKEERGRGNFPDRFSARQFPNYSSELNVNALLLGDSALYLCASSLGQDNSPLHFGNGTRLTVT.

This clonotype came up a few times. The chain links TRBV20-1 to TRBJ1-3; the D gene is possibly TRBD1 (6 bases). CDR1 is DFQATT and CDR2 is SNEGSKA in the germline V gene (reference sequence). V lost 1 base and J 2 bases, leaving 15 bases between the germline ends. The CDR3 runs to 16 residues. CDR3 bases: TGCAGTGCTAGAGTATTAGGGGGTGCAACTGGAAACACCATATATTTT. Translated, it gives CSARVLGGATGNTIYF.

The V gene is TRBV7-9, the J gene TRBJ2-1; tentatively, D is TRBD1 (5 bases). CDR1 and CDR2 (germline): SEHNR, FQNEAQ (reference sequence). The V end lost 3 bases, the J end lost 7 bases, and 16 bases lay between the germline ends. The CDR3 extends over 15 amino acids. In DNA form, the CDR3 reads TGTGCCAGCAGCTTTGGCAGGGTCAACAGGAATGAGCAGTTCTTC. It yields the protein CASSFGRVNRNEQFF.

The gene calls are TRBV6-5 and TRBJ2-7; 11 nucleotides agree with TRBD1. The CDR3 extends over 16 amino acids. The germline gives CDR1 MNHEY, CDR2 SVGAGI. The V segment lost 2 bases and the J segment 2 bases; nucleotides outside the gene matches: 5. The CDR3 spells CASSYQGQGVTYEQYF. DNA for the CDR3: TGTGCCAGCAGTTACCAGGGACAGGGGGTCACCTACGAGCAGTACTTC.

This clonotype was detected only a few times. The chain joins TRBV6-5 to TRBJ1-2; D is undetermined. The CDR3 has 17 amino acids. The germline gives CDR1 MNHEY, CDR2 SVGAGI. The ends were cut back, 3 bases at V and 2 bases at J, with 19 bases in the middle. This chain's CDR3 is CASSYQAGRGGNYGYTF. In DNA form, the CDR3 reads TGTGCCAGCAGTTATCAGGCCGGACGGGGTGGCAACTATGGCTACACCTTC.

The chain's CDR3 is CASRQQKRTPNTGELFF. As DNA, the CDR3 is TGTGCCAGCAGACAACAAAAAAGGACACCGAACACCGGGGAGCTGTTTTTT. V is TRBV6-1 and J is TRBJ2-2; D possibly corresponds to TRBD1 (5 bases). Trimming stripped 6 bases from V and 0 bases from J, with 17 bases between. From germline, CDR1 is MNHNS and CDR2 SASEGT. The CDR3 loop spans 17 amino acids.

This clonotype was seen a few times. The rearrangement uses TRBV5-4 and TRBJ1-1, with D possibly TRBD1 on 5 matching bases. The CDR3 sequence is 15 residues long. Germline V gene sequence: CDR1 SGHNT, CDR2 YYREEE (reference sequence). The ends were cut back, 3 bases at V and 5 bases at J, with 17 bases in the middle. The CDR3, as DNA: TGTGCCAGCAGCTCCCGCTCGGGGGGGATTACTGAAGCTTTCTTT. Protein: CASSSRSGGITEAFF.

The V gene is TRBV7-2, the J gene TRBJ2-5; TRBD2 matches at 9 bases. After removal of 2 bases from V and 5 bases from J, the junction contained 6 bases not matched to a gene. The CDR3 covers 15 residues. Per the germline V gene, CDR1 is SGHTA and CDR2 is FQGNSA. The CDR3 spells CASSLQAGGAETQYF. The DNA of the CDR3 is TGTGCCAGCAGCTTACAGGCGGGGGGGGCGGAGACCCAGTACTTC.

The chain is built from TRBV18 and TRBJ2-3; unclear D gene. Germline loops: CDR1 KGHSH, CDR2 LQKENI. Trimming stripped 2 bases from V and 2 bases from J, with 5 bases between. The CDR3 contains 13 residues. The CDR3 protein is CASSPSITDTQYF. CDR3 nucleotide sequence: TGTGCCAGCTCACCATCGATCACAGATACGCAGTATTTT.

The chain recombines TRBV7-9 with TRBJ1-2; 9 bases line up with TRBD1. V dropped 5 bases and J dropped 8; count of bases not matched to a gene: 9. CDR1 is SEHNR, CDR2 FQNEAQ, per germline (reference sequence). The CDR3 consists of 14 residues. For the CDR3, the DNA is TGTGCCAGCAGCCCGGACAGGGGCGGTGAAGGCTACACCTTC. It specifies CASSPDRGGEGYTF.

The rearrangement links TRBV5-1 to TRBJ2-7, with a possible D match to TRBD1 (6 bases). The germline gives CDR1 SGHRS, CDR2 YFSETQ. V lost 0 bases and J 5 bases, leaving 12 bases between the germline ends. The CDR3 covers 14 residues. The CDR3 bases are TGCGCCAGCAGCTTGGGACAGGATCTCCACGAGCAGTACTTC. This encodes CASSLGQDLHEQYF.

The chain joins TRBV7-9 to TRBJ1-1, with 9 bases that match TRBD1. The CDR3 has 14 amino acids. CDR1 SEHNR and CDR2 FQNEAQ come from the germline V gene (reference sequence). V shed 4 bases, J shed 5 bases, and the junction held 5 bases outside the gene matches. CDR3 residues: CASSWGTGYTEAFF. DNA for the CDR3: TGTGCCAGCAGCTGGGGGACAGGGTATACTGAAGCTTTCTTT.

The chain carries TRBV11-3 and TRBJ2-3; D is unresolved. Between the trimmed V and J ends, which lost 4 bases and 0 bases, there was a span of 8 bases. The germline V gene has CDR1 SGHNT and CDR2 YENEEA. The CDR3 covers 14 residues. CDR3 sequence reads: CASSSSGSTDTQYF. CDR3 nucleotides: TGTGCCAGCAGCTCGTCCGGCAGCACAGATACGCAGTATTTT.

This clonotype was picked up a small number of times. CDR3 coding DNA: TGTGCCAGCAGACAGGGAGGAAATTCACCCCTCCACTTT. Residues: CASRQGGNSPLHF. V is TRBV6-2 or TRBV6-3 and J is TRBJ1-6, with D possibly TRBD1 on 6 matching bases. Germline-derived CDR1 and CDR2 are MNHEY and SVGEGT. Trimming took off 6 bases at V and 7 bases at J, with 10 bases between the two ends. The CDR3 covers 13 residues.

The chain recombines TRBV20-1 with TRBJ1-1, with D hard to call. Germline V CDR1 and CDR2: DFQATT, SNEGSKA (reference sequence). With 0 bases removed from V and 10 bases from J, the gap between germline ends came to 15 bases. The CDR3 contains 13 residues. CDR3 sequence: CSARDEGRPSAFF. The CDR3, as DNA: TGCAGTGCTAGAGATGAGGGCCGTCCTTCAGCTTTCTTT.

This chain uses TRBV10-1 with TRBJ2-1; 10 positions match TRBD1. The CDR3 runs 14 residues. J gave up 7 bases and V 6 bases, and 6 bases lay outside the gene matches. Germline V gives CDR1 WNHNN, CDR2 SYGVQD (reference sequence). CDR3 sequence: CASSVDRGSNEQFF. CDR3 bases: TGCGCCAGCAGCGTGGACAGGGGGAGTAATGAGCAGTTCTTC.

This clonotype was seen more than once but under ten times. The V call is TRBV11-2, the J call TRBJ2-1, with 11 nucleotides matching TRBD2. The V gene's germline CDR1 is SGHAT and CDR2 FQNNGV. The CDR3 runs 16 residues. Trimming at V came to 1 base and at J to 7 bases, leaving 6 bases not matched to a gene. The CDR3 loop is CASSLVAGGQRNEQFF. The CDR3 region has the DNA TGTGCCAGCAGCTTAGTAGCGGGGGGGCAAAGGAATGAGCAGTTCTTC.

This clonotype has a handful of counts. The chain has TRBV19 and TRBJ2-4, with D perhaps TRBD1 (6 bases). The CDR3 is 15 residues long. The V gene lost 4 bases and the J gene lost 0 bases, with 10 bases spanning the gap. Germline values: CDR1 LNHDA, CDR2 SQIVND (reference sequence). Written as DNA, the CDR3 is TGTGCCAGTAGTAAAAACAGGGTAGCCAAAAACATTCAGTACTTC. Amino acids: CASSKNRVAKNIQYF.

This clonotype was observed a handful of times. This chain joins TRBV7-9 and TRBJ1-1, with D possibly TRBD1 on 5 matching bases. CDR1 and CDR2 from the germline V gene are SEHNR and FQNEAQ (reference sequence). V lost 4 bases, J lost 5 bases, and 17 bases lay in between. The length of the CDR3 is 15 residues. CDR3 coding DNA: TGTGCCAGCAGCTCCCCGGGCAGGGATACGACTGAAGCTTTCTTT. Protein: CASSSPGRDTTEAFF.

The CDR3: CAISEGTEETQYF. The CDR3 DNA sequence: TGTGCCATCAGTGAGGGGACCGAAGAGACCCAGTACTTC. V and J are TRBV10-3 and TRBJ2-5; D possibly uses TRBD1 or TRBD2 (5 bases each). V lost 2 bases, J lost 3 bases, and 7 bases lay in between. CDR1 is ENHRY, CDR2 SYGVKD, per germline. This CDR3 contains 13 residues.

The rearrangement uses TRBV6-1 and TRBJ1-2; D gene unclear. From germline, CDR1 is MNHNS and CDR2 SASEGT. The CDR3 spans 18 residues. Between the trimmed V and J ends, which lost 5 bases and 4 bases, there was a span of 26 bases. The DNA for the CDR3 is TGTGCCAGCAGTCTCCAAACTCCAGTCCCTGCGGCCCTCTATGGCTACACCTTC. It is translated as CASSLQTPVPAALYGYTF.